Judged by abundance, the clone carrying this T cell receptor (beta chain) is medium-sized. This sample is drawn from a study of blood T cell repertoires in COVID-19. Study context: Both acute and convalescent COVID-19 samples were obtained from the United States, Italy and Spain. PBMCs, B-cell-depleted T cells, or T cells provided the cDNA or gDNA that made up the material.

The length of the CDR3 is 18 residues. V was pared by 6 bases and J by 4 bases, with 18 bases of the junction left unmatched. Per germline, CDR1 KGHSH and CDR2 LQKENI. As processed by the authors: Cell counts per sample came from amplifying reference gene primers. Assay: immunoSEQ multiplex PCR; the TCRdb copy retains only in-frame clones and omits some. The DNA gave D and trimming, while V, J and clone size come from that table. Among about 140,000 clones listed, about 79% were seen once. The sequence came from a woman of 80 years or more with active or convalescent COVID-19. The sequencing input was peripheral blood. The V call is TRBV18, the J call TRBJ1-5, with 7 bases fitting TRBD1. The CDR3 is CASSPRPSTGARNQPQHF. As DNA, the CDR3 is TGTGCCAGCTCCCCTAGGCCCAGCACAGGGGCTCGTAATCAGCCCCAGCATTTT.